This TCR beta chain was obtained from a study of blood T cell repertoires in COVID-19 (dated by TCRdb to 2018 to 2021). As for the study more broadly: Samples covering the acute and convalescent phases of COVID-19 were provided by collaborators in the United States, Italy and Spain. The prospective study material was composed of cDNA or gDNA derived from T cells, B-cell-depleted T cells, or PBMCs. The dataset comprised deeply sampled blood TCRbeta repertoires from subjects exposed to, actively infected with, or recovered from COVID-19. Samples were obtained from the ongoing ImmuneRACE study (first 160 participants) and from 1,200 or so subjects provided by 6 global collaborators. The repertoires were released in a freely available public database meant as a resource for research on the immune response to SARS-CoV-2. Where available, HLA class I and class II types were obtained from metadata supplied by the sample provider rather than from assay-based typing. A de-identified subject ID, COVID-19 status, age in years and sex were almost always included in the sample metadata.

Here V drops 3 bases and J drops 10 bases, and the junction holds 6 bases not matched to any gene. From a lookup of the germline V gene (reference sequence), CDR1 and CDR2 are LGHDT and YNNKEL. From the cysteine up to the phenylalanine, the CDR3 has a length of 16 residues. The only DNA kept is the CDR3, 48 bases in frame from the first base. The paper's findings and limits, for the study overall: Clinical and demographic metadata were provided uncurated, with the amount varying by source and participant.

TCRbeta CDR3 regions were amplified from genomic DNA by means of the immunoSEQ Assay, a bias-controlled multiplex PCR. As for the authors' bioinformatics: Nucleated cell counts per sample were estimated from amplification of reference gene primers within the assay. To quantify the absolute abundance of each unique TCRbeta CDR3 rearrangement, sequence reads were collapsed and filtered. For each sample, productive Simpson clonality was calculated by taking the square root of Simpson's diversity index across productive rearrangements. TCRdb took this table from immuneACCESS and kept in-frame rearrangements with V and J called. Such tables lack part of the clones; where checked against another copy, unresolved V genes explain under half of the gap, and the rest is unexplained. Clone size and the V and J calls come from that table; the DNA yielded D and trimming. The sample table shows 100,000 to 120,000 clones, and about four fifths are seen once. 15% of the sample goes to the ten largest clones.

Whole blood was collected in K2EDTA tubes by collaborating institutions according to the institutions' own protocols. For TCRbeta analysis, collaborators shipped samples in one of three forms: frozen whole blood, isolated PBMCs, or DNA extracted from either of those sample types. Comment on this clone: This clone's antigen is unknown. Base qualities were left out, and no much larger clone turns up one base away.

The receptor's source is a woman older than 75 with acute or convalescent COVID-19. Sequencing was performed on peripheral blood. The chain joins TRBV3-1 (or the pseudogene TRBV3-2) to TRBJ2-1, and 16 junction bases match TRBD2. The nucleotide sequence is TGTGCCAGCAGCCATGGGACTAGCGGGAGGGCCCGGGAGCAGTTCTTC. Translation gives CASSHGTSGRAREQFF.